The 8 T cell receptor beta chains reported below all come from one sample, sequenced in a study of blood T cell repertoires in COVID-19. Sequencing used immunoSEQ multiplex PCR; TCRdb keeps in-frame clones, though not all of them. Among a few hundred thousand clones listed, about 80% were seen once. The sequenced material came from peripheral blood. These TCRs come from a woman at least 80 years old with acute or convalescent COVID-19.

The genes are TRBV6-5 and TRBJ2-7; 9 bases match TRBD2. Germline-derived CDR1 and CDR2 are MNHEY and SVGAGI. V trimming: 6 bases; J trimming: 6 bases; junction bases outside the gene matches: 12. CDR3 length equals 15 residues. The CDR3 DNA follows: TGTGCCAGCAGAAAAAACTGGGGACTAGCAGGCGAGCAGTACTTC. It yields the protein CASRKNWGLAGEQYF.

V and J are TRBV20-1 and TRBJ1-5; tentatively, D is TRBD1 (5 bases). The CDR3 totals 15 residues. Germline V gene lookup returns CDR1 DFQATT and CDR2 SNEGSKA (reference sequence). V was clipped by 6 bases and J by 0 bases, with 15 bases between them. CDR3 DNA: TGCAGTGCCAGTGGTGGGGCGAATAGCAATCAGCCCCAGCATTTT. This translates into CSASGGANSNQPQHF.

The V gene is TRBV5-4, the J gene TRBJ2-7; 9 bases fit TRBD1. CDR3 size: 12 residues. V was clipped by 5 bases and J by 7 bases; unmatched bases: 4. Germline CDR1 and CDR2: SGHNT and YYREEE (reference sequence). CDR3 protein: CASSPGTGEQYF. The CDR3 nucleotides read TGTGCCAGCAGTCCCGGGACAGGGGAGCAGTACTTC.

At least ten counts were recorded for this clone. Written as DNA, the CDR3 is TGTGCCAGCAGCCCAACAGGGTTGGGCTACACCTTC. It encodes CASSPTGLGYTF. V usage is TRBV5-4 and J usage is TRBJ1-2, with a tentative D call TRBD1 (6 bases). The V end lost 4 bases, the J end lost 8 bases, and 12 bases lay between the germline ends. Germline CDR1 is SGHNT and CDR2 is YYREEE (reference sequence). There are 12 residues in the CDR3.

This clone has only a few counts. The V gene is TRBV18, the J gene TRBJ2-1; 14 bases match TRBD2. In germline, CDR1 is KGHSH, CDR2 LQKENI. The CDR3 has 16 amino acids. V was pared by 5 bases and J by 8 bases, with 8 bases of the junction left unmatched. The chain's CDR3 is CASSGTSGSLKDEQFF. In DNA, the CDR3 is TGTGCCAGCTCAGGGACTAGCGGGAGCCTAAAGGATGAGCAGTTCTTC.

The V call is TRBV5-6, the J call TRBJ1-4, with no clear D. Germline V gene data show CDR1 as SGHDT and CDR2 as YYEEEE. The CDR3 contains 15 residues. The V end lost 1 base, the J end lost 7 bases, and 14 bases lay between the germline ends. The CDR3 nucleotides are TGTGCCAGCAGCTTGCTCGGGGAGAAGAGTGAAAAACTGTTTTTT. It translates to CASSLLGEKSEKLFF.

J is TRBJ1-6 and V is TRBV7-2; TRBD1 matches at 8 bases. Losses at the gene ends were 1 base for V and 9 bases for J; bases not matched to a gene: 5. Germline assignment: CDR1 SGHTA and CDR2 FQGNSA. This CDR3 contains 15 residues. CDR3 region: CASSLGGQGSSPLHF. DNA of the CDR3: TGTGCCAGCAGCTTAGGTGGACAGGGTAGTTCACCCCTCCACTTT.

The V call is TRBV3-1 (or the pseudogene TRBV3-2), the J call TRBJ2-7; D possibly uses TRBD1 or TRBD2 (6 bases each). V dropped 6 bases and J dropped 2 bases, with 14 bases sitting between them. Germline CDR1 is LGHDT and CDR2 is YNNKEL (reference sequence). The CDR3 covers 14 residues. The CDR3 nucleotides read TGTGCCAGCAGACAACAGGGAGGCACCTACGAGCAGTACTTC. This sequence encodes CASRQQGGTYEQYF.